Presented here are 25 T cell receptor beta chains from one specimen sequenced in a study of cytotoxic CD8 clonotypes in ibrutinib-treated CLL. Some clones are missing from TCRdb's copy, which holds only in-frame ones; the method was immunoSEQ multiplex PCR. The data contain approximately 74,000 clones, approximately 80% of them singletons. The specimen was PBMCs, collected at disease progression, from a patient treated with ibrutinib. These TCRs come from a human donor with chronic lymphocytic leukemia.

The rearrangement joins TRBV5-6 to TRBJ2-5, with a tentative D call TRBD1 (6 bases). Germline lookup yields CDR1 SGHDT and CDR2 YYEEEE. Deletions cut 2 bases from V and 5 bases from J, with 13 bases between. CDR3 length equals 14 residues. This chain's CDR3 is CASSLQGGWETQYF. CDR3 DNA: TGTGCCAGCAGCTTACAGGGCGGCTGGGAGACCCAGTACTTC.

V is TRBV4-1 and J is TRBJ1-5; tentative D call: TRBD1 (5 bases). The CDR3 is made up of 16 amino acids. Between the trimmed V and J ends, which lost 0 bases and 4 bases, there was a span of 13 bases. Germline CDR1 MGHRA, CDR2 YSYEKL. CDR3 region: CASSQDSSGANQPQHF. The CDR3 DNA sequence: TGCGCCAGCAGCCAAGATTCAAGTGGGGCGAATCAGCCCCAGCATTTT.

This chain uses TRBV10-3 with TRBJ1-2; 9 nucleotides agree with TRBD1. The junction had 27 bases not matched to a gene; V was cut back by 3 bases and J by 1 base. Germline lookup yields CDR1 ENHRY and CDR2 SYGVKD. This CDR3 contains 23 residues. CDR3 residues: CAISEFGGKTGTGKKMLNYGYTF. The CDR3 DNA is TGTGCCATCAGTGAATTCGGGGGGAAAACCGGGACAGGGAAGAAGATGCTTAACTATGGCTACACCTTC.

The CDR3 here is CASRSDREVDTQYF. As DNA, the CDR3 is TGTGCCAGCAGGTCCGACAGGGAGGTAGATACGCAGTATTTT. The V call is TRBV6-5, the J call TRBJ2-3, with D possibly TRBD1 on 7 matching bases. Trimming took off 6 bases at V and 5 bases at J, with 15 bases between the two ends. Germline CDR1 and CDR2: MNHEY and SVGAGI. The CDR3 extends over 14 amino acids.

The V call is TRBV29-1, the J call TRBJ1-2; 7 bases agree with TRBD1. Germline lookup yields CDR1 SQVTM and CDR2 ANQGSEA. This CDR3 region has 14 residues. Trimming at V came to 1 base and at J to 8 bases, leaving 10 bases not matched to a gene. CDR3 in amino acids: CSVEGQGPREGYTF. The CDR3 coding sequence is TGCAGCGTTGAAGGACAGGGACCGCGCGAAGGCTACACCTTC.

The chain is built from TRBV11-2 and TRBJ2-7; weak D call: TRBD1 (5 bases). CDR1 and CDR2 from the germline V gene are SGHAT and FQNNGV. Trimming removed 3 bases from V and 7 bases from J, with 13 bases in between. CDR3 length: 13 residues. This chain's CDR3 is CASSLGRVSEQYF. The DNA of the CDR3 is TGTGCCAGCAGCTTGGGCAGGGTGAGTGAGCAGTACTTC.

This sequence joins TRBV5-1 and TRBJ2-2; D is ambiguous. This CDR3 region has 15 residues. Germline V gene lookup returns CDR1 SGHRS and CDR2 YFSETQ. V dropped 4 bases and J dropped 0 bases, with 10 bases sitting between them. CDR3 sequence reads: CASSNLPANTGELFF. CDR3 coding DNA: TGCGCCAGCAGCAACTTGCCCGCGAACACCGGGGAGCTGTTTTTT.

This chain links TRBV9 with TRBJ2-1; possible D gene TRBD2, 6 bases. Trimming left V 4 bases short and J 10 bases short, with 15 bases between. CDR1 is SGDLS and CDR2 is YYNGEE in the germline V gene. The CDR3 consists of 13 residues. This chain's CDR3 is CASSPTLAHEQFF. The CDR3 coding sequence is TGTGCCAGCAGCCCTACCCTAGCGCACGAGCAGTTCTTC.

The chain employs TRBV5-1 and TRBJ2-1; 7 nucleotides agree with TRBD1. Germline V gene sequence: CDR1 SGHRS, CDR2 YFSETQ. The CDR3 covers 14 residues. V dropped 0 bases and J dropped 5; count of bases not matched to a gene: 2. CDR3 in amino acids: CASSLGDRNNEQFF. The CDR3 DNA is TGCGCCAGCAGCTTGGGGGACAGAAACAATGAGCAGTTCTTC. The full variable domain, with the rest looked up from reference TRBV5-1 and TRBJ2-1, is KAGVTQTPRYLIKTRGQQVTLSCSPISGHRSVSWYQQTPGQGLQFLFEYFSETQRNKGNFPGRFSGRQFSNSRSEMNVSTLELGDSALYLCASSLGDRNNEQFFGPGTRLTVL.

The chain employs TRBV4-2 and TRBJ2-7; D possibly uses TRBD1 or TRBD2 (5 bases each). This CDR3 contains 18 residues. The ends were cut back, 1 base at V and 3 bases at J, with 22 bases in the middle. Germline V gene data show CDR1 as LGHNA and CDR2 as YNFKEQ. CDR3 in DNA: TGTGCCAGCAGCCAAGGGGGGACCGGGACGCCCATGAGCTACGAGCAGTACTTC. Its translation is CASSQGGTGTPMSYEQYF.

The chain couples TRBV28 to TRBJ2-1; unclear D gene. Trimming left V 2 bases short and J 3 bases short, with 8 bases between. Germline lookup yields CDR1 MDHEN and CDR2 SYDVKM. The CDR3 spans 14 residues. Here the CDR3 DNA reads TGTGCCAGCAGTTTAAGTGGTAGCTACAATGAGCAGTTCTTC. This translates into CASSLSGSYNEQFF. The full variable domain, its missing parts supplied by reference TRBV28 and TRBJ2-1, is DVKVTQSSRYLVKRTGEKVFLECVQDMDHENMFWYRQDPGLGLRLIYFSYDVKMKEKGDIPEGYSVSREKKERFSLILESASTNQTSMYLCASSLSGSYNEQFFGPGTRLTVL.

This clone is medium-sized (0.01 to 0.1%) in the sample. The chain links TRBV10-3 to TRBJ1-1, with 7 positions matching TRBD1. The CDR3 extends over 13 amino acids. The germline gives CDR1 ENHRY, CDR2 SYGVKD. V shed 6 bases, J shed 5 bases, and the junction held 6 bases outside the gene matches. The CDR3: CAISRDRGTEAFF. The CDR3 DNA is TGTGCCATCAGCCGGGACAGAGGGACTGAAGCTTTCTTT.

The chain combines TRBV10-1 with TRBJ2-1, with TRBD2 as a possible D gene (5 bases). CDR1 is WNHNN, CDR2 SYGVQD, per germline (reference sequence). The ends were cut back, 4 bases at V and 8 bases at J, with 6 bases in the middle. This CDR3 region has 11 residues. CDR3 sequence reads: CASSVSDEQFF. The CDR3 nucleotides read TGCGCCAGCAGTGTTAGCGATGAGCAGTTCTTC.

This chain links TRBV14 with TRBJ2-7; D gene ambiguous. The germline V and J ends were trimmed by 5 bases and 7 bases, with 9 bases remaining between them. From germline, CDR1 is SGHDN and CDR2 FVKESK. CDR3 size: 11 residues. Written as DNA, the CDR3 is TGTGCCAGCAGCGCCGTGGGAGAGCAGTACTTC. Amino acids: CASSAVGEQYF.

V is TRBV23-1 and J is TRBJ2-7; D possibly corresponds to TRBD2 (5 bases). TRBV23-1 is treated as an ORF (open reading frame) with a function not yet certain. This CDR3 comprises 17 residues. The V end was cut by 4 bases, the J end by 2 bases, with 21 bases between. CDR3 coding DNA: TGCGCCAGCAGTCTGTGGGCCTTGACTAACCCGACCTACGAGCAGTACTTC. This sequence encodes CASSLWALTNPTYEQYF.

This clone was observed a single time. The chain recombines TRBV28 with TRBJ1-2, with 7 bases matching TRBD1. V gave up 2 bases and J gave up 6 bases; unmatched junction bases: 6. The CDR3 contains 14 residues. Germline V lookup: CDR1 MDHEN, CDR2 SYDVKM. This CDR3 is CASSLADRDDGYTF. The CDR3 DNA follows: TGTGCCAGCAGTTTAGCTGACAGGGATGATGGCTACACCTTC.

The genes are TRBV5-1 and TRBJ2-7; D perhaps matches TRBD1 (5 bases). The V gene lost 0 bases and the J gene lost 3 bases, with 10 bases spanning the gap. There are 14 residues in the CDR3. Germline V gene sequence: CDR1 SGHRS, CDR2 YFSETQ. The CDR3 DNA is TGCGCCAGCAGCTTGGGAACAGGATACTACGAGCAGTACTTC. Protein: CASSLGTGYYEQYF.

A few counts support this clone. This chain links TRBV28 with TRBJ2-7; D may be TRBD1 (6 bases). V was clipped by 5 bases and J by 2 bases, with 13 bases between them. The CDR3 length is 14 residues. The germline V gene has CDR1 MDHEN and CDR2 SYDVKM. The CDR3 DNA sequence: TGTGCCAGCAGTCCCGGGACATTGACCTACGAGCAGTACTTC. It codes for CASSPGTLTYEQYF.

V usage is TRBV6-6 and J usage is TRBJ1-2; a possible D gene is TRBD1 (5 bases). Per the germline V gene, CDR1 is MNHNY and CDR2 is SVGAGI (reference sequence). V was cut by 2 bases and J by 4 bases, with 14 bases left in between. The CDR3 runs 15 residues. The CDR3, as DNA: TGTGCCAGCAGTTACGAAATAGGGGCAATCTATGGCTACACCTTC. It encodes CASSYEIGAIYGYTF.

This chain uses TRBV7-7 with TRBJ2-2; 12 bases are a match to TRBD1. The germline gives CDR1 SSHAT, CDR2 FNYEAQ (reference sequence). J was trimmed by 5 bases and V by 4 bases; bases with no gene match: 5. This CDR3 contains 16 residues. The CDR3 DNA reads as TGTGCCAGCAGCTCCGGGGACAGGGGGCTGACCGGGGAGCTGTTTTTT. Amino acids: CASSSGDRGLTGELFF.

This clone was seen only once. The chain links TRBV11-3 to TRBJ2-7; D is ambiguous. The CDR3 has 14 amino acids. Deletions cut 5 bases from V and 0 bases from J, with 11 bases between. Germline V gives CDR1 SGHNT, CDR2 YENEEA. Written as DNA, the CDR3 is TGTGCCAGCAGCCCCCACGGCAACTCCTACGAGCAGTACTTC. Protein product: CASSPHGNSYEQYF.

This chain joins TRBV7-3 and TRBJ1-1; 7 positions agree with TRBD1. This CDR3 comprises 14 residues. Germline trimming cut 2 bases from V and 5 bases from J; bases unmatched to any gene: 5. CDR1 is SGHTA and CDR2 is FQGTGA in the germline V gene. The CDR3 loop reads CASSLSPGGTEAFF. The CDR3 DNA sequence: TGTGCCAGCAGCTTATCCCCAGGGGGTACTGAAGCTTTCTTT.

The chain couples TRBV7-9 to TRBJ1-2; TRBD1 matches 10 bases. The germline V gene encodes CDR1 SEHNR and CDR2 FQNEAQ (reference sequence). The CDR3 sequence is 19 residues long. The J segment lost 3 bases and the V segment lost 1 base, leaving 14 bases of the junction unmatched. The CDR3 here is CASSLVIATMGQGYYGYTF. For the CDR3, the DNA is TGTGCCAGCAGCTTAGTAATTGCTACGATGGGACAGGGGTACTATGGCTACACCTTC. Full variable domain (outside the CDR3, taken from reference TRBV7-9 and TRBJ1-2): DTGVSQNPRHKITKRGQNVTFRCDPISEHNRLYWYRQTLGQGPEFLTYFQNEAQLEKSRLLSDRFSAERPKGSFSTLEIQRTEQGDSAMYLCASSLVIATMGQGYYGYTFGSGTRLTVV.

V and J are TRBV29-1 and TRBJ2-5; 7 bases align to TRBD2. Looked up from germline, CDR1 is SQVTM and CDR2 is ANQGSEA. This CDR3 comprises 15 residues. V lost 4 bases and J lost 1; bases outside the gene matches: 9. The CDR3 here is CSVALGSGPQETQYF. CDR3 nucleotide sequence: TGCAGCGTTGCCTTGGGTAGCGGGCCCCAAGAGACCCAGTACTTC.

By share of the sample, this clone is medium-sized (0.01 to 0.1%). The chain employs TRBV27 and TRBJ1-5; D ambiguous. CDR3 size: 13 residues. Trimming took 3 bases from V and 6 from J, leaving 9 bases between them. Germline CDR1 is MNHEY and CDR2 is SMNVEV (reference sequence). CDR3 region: CASSFTRFQPQHF. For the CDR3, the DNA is TGTGCCAGCAGTTTTACTAGATTTCAGCCCCAGCATTTT.